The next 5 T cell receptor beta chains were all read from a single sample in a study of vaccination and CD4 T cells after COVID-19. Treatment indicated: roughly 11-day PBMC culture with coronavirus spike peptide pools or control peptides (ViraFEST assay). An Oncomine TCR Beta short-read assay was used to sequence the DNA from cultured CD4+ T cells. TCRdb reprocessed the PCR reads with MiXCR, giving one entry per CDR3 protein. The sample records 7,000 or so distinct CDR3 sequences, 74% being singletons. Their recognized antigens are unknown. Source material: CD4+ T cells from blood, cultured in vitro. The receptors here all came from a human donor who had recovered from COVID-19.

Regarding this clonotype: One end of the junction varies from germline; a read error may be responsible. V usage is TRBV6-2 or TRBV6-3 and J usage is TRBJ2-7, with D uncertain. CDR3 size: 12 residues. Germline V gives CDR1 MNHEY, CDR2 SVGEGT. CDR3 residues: CASSYPSHEQYF. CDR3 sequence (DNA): TGTGCCAGCAGTTATCCGAGCCACGAACAGTACTTC.

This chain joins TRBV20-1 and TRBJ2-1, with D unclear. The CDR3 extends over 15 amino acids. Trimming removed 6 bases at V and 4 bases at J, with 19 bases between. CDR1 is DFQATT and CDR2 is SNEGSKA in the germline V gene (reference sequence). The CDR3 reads CSAPWGLPAYNEQFF. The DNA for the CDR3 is TGCAGTGCCCCCTGGGGTCTCCCCGCTTACAATGAGCAGTTCTTC.

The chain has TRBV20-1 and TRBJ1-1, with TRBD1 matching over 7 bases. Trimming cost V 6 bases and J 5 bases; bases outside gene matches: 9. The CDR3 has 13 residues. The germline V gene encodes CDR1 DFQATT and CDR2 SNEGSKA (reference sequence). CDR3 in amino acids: CSAPTGSRTEAFF. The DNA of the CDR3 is TGCAGTGCGCCGACAGGGAGTCGGACTGAAGCTTTCTTT.

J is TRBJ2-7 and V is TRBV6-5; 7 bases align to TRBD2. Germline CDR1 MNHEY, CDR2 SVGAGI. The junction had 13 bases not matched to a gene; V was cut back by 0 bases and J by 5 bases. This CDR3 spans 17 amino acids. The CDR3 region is CASSYSREDGRINEQYF. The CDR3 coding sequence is TGTGCCAGCAGTTACTCGAGGGAGGACGGGAGGATCAACGAGCAGTACTTC.

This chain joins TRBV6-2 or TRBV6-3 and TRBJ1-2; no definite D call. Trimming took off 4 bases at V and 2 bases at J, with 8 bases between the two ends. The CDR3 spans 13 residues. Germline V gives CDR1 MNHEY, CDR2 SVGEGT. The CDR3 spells CASSSLDNYGYTF. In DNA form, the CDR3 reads TGTGCCAGCAGTTCCCTCGACAACTATGGCTACACCTTC.